The 11 T cell receptor beta chains below come from one sample, sequenced in a study of beta chain features in type 1 diabetes. The whole isolated RNA underwent reverse transcription, so sequencing captured expressed TCRB transcripts. Sequencing was performed with immunoSEQ multiplex PCR; in TCRdb, only in-frame clones are kept and a portion is missing. The sample contains about 330,000 clones, roughly 11% of which appear only once. The sample taken for sequencing was naive CD4+ T cells from blood. Source of these receptors: a woman in her 30s in good health.

Of note for this clone: Its ends do not fully match the called genes, so a read error is possible. At the DNA level, this CDR3 is encoded by other sequences in the same sample as well. The chain employs TRBV29-1 and TRBJ1-1, with 8 bases fitting TRBD1. This CDR3 comprises 13 residues. Per the germline V gene, CDR1 is SQVTM and CDR2 is ANQGSEA. DNA of the CDR3: TGCAGCGTTGAAGGACAGGGGAACACTGAAGCCTTCTTT. It yields the protein CSVEGQGNTEAFF. Variable domain in full (rest from reference TRBV29-1 and TRBJ1-1): SAVISQKPSRDICQRGTSLTIQCQVDSQVTMMFWYRQQPGQSLTLIATANQGSEATYESGFVIDKFPISRPNLTFSTLTVSNMSPEDSSIYLCSVEGQGNTEAFFGQGTRLTVV.

The rearrangement uses TRBV6-1 and TRBJ2-2, with D possibly matching TRBD2 (6 bases). Germline CDR1 reads MNHNS; CDR2 reads SASEGT. This CDR3 is built from 19 residues. Trimming cost V 1 base and J 0 bases, with 18 bases left between them. CDR3 amino acids: CASSEVWGTGDSNTGELFF. The CDR3 bases are TGTGCCAGCAGTGAAGTTTGGGGGACCGGGGACTCGAACACCGGGGAGCTGTTTTTT.

The chain joins TRBV6-6 to TRBJ2-5; D might be TRBD1 (5 bases). V dropped 0 bases and J dropped 4 bases, with 15 bases sitting between them. Germline CDR1 reads MNHNY; CDR2 reads SVGAGI (reference sequence). This CDR3 is built from 16 residues. DNA of the CDR3: TGTGCCAGCAGTTACTCGAATAGACAGTTTGGAGAGACCCAGTACTTC. Protein: CASSYSNRQFGETQYF.

This chain connects TRBV4-2 to TRBJ2-2, with D perhaps TRBD2 (5 bases). The CDR3 consists of 15 residues. The V end was cut by 0 bases, the J end by 4 bases, with 9 bases between. CDR1 and CDR2 (germline): LGHNA, YNFKEQ. The CDR3 DNA reads as TGTGCCAGCAGCCAAGATGGCGGAGGCACCGGGGAGCTGTTTTTT. This sequence encodes CASSQDGGGTGELFF.

Of note for this clone: This sample also contains other DNA sequences that code for the same CDR3. The chain joins TRBV7-2 to TRBJ1-2; D uncertain. Germline CDR1 reads SGHTA; CDR2 reads FQGNSA. The CDR3 covers 13 residues. Trimming removed 5 bases from V and 2 bases from J, with 9 bases in between. The CDR3 DNA reads as TGTGCCAGCAGCCTCCTAGCCAACTATGGCTACACCTTC. As protein: CASSLLANYGYTF.

A few counts support this clone. The junction departs from the called germline gene at one end, perhaps through a read error. The rearrangement uses TRBV6-5 and TRBJ1-1; tentative D call: TRBD1 (6 bases). This CDR3 is 15 amino acids long. Germline values: CDR1 MNHEY, CDR2 SVGAGI. Here the CDR3 reads CASSHSQGTQSEAFF. As DNA, the CDR3 is TGTGCCAGCAGTCACTCCCAGGGGACCCAGAGTGAAGCTTTCTTT.

This chain joins TRBV14 and TRBJ2-1, with 11 bases identical to TRBD2. Germline lookup yields CDR1 SGHDN and CDR2 FVKESK. Trimming at V came to 3 bases and at J to 4 bases, leaving 8 bases not matched to a gene. CDR3 length equals 17 residues. In nucleotides, the CDR3 is TGTGCCAGCAGCCAGGTCTGGGGGACTAGCGGATACAATGAGCAGTTCTTC. It is translated as CASSQVWGTSGYNEQFF.

This clone came up a few times. The chain carries TRBV9 and TRBJ2-2, with D possibly TRBD1 on 5 matching bases. V was pared by 0 bases and J by 7 bases, with 13 bases between. CDR3 size: 15 residues. Germline V gene sequence: CDR1 SGDLS, CDR2 YYNGEE. Written as DNA, the CDR3 is TGTGCCAGCAGCGTAGCCCCCAGGGTCGGCGGGGAGCTGTTTTTT. Translating gives CASSVAPRVGGELFF. Full variable domain (outside the CDR3, taken from reference TRBV9 and TRBJ2-2): DSGVTQTPKHLITATGQRVTLRCSPRSGDLSVYWYQQSLDQGLQFLIQYYNGEERAKGNILERFSAQQFPDLHSELNLSSLELGDSALYFCASSVAPRVGGELFFGEGSRLTVL.

This chain uses TRBV18 with TRBJ1-5; D is ambiguous. The germline gives CDR1 KGHSH, CDR2 LQKENI. V lost 8 bases and J lost 4, with 15 bases in between. The CDR3 sequence is 14 residues long. CDR3 in amino acids: CASGFTDENQPQHF. CDR3 in DNA: TGTGCCAGCGGGTTTACAGACGAGAATCAGCCCCAGCATTTT.

This clone was found a few times. The chain carries TRBV28 and TRBJ2-7, with D possibly being TRBD1 (5 bases). Deletions cut 6 bases from V and 4 bases from J, with 13 bases between. The germline V gene has CDR1 MDHEN and CDR2 SYDVKM. The CDR3 totals 13 residues. The DNA for the CDR3 is TGTGCCAGCAGCCTGGGCCGACAGTACGAGCAGTACTTC. It yields the protein CASSLGRQYEQYF.

The chain is built from TRBV7-2 and TRBJ2-7, with 8 positions matching TRBD1. Germline CDR1 is SGHTA and CDR2 is FQGNSA. The CDR3 is made up of 14 amino acids. V dropped 7 bases and J dropped 4; count of bases not matched to a gene: 9. The CDR3 DNA reads as TGTGCCAGCACCGAGACAGGGGCGACTTACGAGCAGTACTTC. It yields the protein CASTETGATYEQYF.